The entry below describes one T cell receptor (beta chain). Its antigen remains unidentified. Use of 60 Vbeta and 13 Jbeta primers characterized the PCR. TCRdb keeps only in-frame clones here, not all; method: immunoSEQ multiplex PCR. The sample includes roughly 150,000 clones, almost 75% seen only once; the top ten take approximately 5.1%. The sample comes from a study of cytomegalovirus exposure and HLA in healthy donors. Study-level information: HLA-typed donors were the source of about 85 million unique TCRs held in an early data release. The study, taken as a whole, reports: TRBV6-2, TRBV6-3 and some other V segments were unresolvable in 87-base-pair reads.

The V end was cut by 2 bases, the J end by 2 bases, with 7 bases between. The CDR3 totals 13 residues. The germline CDR1 and CDR2 sequences are SGHTS and YDEGEE. Sequenced: PBMCs. The chain joins TRBV5-8 to TRBJ1-2, with D perhaps matching TRBD1 (6 bases). This TCR came from a woman aged 18-35 years in good health and CMV-seropositive. The CDR3 is CASSFTGNYGYTF. For the CDR3, the DNA is TGTGCCAGCAGCTTCACAGGGAACTATGGCTACACCTTC.